This entry concerns a single TCR beta chain. The antigen remains undetermined. This sample is part of a study of beta chain features in type 1 diabetes. The wider study: Across all samples, some 110 million sorted cells were examined.

Expressed TCRB transcripts were sequenced after all isolated RNA was converted to cDNA. Regulatory, naive and central memory T cell samples averaged approximately 3.3 million reads. Some clones are missing from TCRdb's copy, which holds only in-frame ones; the method was immunoSEQ multiplex PCR. The sample has about 150,000 clones, approximately 12% seen once. The CDR3 consists of 15 residues. CDR1 and CDR2 (germline): SEHNR, FQNEAQ (reference sequence). V lost 2 bases to trimming and J lost 8 bases; unmatched junction nucleotides: 6. Overall study results and limits: PCR may have favored shorter templates equally in patients and controls.

The chain is built from TRBV7-9 and TRBJ1-4, with 9 bases aligning to TRBD1. This clonotype originated in a man aged 18 to 30 in good health. Sequenced input: central memory CD4+ T cells from blood. DNA for the CDR3: TGTGCCAGCAGCTTACCCCGGGACAGGGCCGAAAAACTGTTTTTT. This gives the protein CASSLPRDRAEKLFF.